The rows below give T cell receptor beta chains drawn from one sample of a study of T cells in localized non-small cell lung cancer. Some clones are missing from TCRdb's copy, which holds only in-frame ones; the method was immunoSEQ multiplex PCR. The repertoire holds tens of thousands of clones, with approximately 86% as singletons. This specimen was peripheral blood, taken before any cancer treatment. The receptors shown here come from a man between 40 and 75 years old with stage I squamous cell lung carcinoma. CDR3s include the opening cysteine and the closing phenylalanine or tryptophan. A D gene is named only where the DNA matches it firmly. A row's size may be missing; if present it is once, few, many or a size class.

v_gene	d_gene	j_gene	abundance	CDR3aa	CDR3nt
TRBV7-9	.	TRBJ2-7	.	CASSPLGRGAYEQYF	TGTGCCAGCAGCCCCCTCGGACGGGGCGCCTACGAGCAGTACTTC
TRBV27	TRBD1	TRBJ1-1	.	CASKPQGAGNTEAFF	TGTGCCAGCAAACCCCAGGGGGCAGGGAACACTGAAGCTTTCTTT
TRBV18	TRBD1	TRBJ1-4	.	CASSLGQATTNEKLFF	TGTGCCAGCTCACTCGGACAGGCTACAACTAATGAAAAACTGTTTTTT
TRBV5-1	.	TRBJ2-1	.	CASSLGQPLLDEQFF	TGCGCCAGCAGCTTAGGACAGCCATTATTGGATGAGCAGTTCTTC
TRBV6-5	.	TRBJ1-3	.	CASSVGPNSGNTIYF	TGTGCCAGCAGTGTCGGACCGAACTCTGGAAACACCATATATTTT
TRBV2	.	TRBJ2-7	few	CASTGYGSYEQYF	TGTGCCAGTACAGGGTACGGCTCCTACGAGCAGTACTTC
TRBV2	.	TRBJ2-3	.	CASSSGRAGVTDTQYF	TGTGCCAGCAGTTCCGGCAGGGCAGGGGTAACAGATACGCAGTATTTT
TRBV9	.	TRBJ1-2	.	CASSVVSTYGYTF	TGTGCCAGCAGCGTAGTTTCTACCTATGGCTACACCTTC
TRBV6-5	.	TRBJ1-2	once	CASSEGGNYGYTF	TGTGCCAGCAGTGAAGGAGGGAACTATGGCTACACCTTC
TRBV2	.	TRBJ2-6	.	CASSSSSGANVLTF	TGTGCCAGCAGTTCCAGCTCTGGGGCCAACGTCCTGACTTTC
TRBV15	.	TRBJ2-2	.	CATSRSQGDFYAGELFF	TGTGCCACCAGCAGATCTCAGGGGGACTTCTACGCCGGGGAGCTGTTTTTT
TRBV5-6	TRBD2	TRBJ2-4	.	CASSPPRGGLTF	TGTGCCAGCAGTCCCCCACGGGGGGGGCTAACCTTC
TRBV14	TRBD1	TRBJ2-2	.	CASSPDRGHTGELFF	TGTGCCAGCAGCCCGGACAGGGGGCACACCGGGGAGCTGTTTTTT
TRBV5-1	.	TRBJ2-7	.	CASSLANGPGFSYEQYF	TGCGCCAGCAGCTTGGCCAACGGGCCAGGATTCTCCTACGAGCAGTACTTC
TRBV7-9	.	TRBJ1-5	once	CASSSTGNWNQPQHF	TGTGCCAGCAGCTCCACAGGGAATTGGAATCAGCCCCAGCATTTT
TRBV18	TRBD1	TRBJ2-7	.	CASSPGQTYEQYF	TGTGCCAGCTCACCGGGACAGACCTACGAGCAGTACTTC
TRBV5-1	TRBD2	TRBJ2-5	.	CASSLPGTSGETQYF	TGCGCCAGCAGCTTACCCGGGACTAGCGGGGAGACCCAGTACTTC
TRBV5-1	.	TRBJ1-4	.	CASRGEIHEKLFF	TGCGCCAGCAGGGGGGAAATTCATGAAAAACTGTTTTTT
TRBV2	TRBD1	TRBJ1-2	.	CASSIGTAFYGYTF	TGTGCCAGCAGTATCGGGACAGCCTTCTATGGCTACACCTTC
TRBV5-4	.	TRBJ2-7	.	CASSDDGLYEQYF	TGTGCCAGCAGTGATGATGGGTTGTACGAGCAGTACTTC
TRBV6-1	TRBD1	TRBJ1-2	.	CASSVDGTGGGYGYTF	TGTGCCAGCAGTGTCGACGGGACAGGGGGCGGCTATGGCTACACCTTC
TRBV5-4	.	TRBJ2-2	once	CASSFDKTQFNTGELFF	TGTGCCAGCAGCTTCGACAAGACGCAATTTAACACCGGGGAGCTGTTTTTT
TRBV18	.	TRBJ2-4	.	CASSPTMGTGSAKNIQYF	TGTGCCAGCTCACCGACAATGGGAACAGGGTCGGCCAAAAACATTCAGTACTTC
TRBV7-6	TRBD1	TRBJ2-5	.	CASSLPGQGAETQYF	TGTGCCAGCAGCTTACCGGGACAGGGAGCAGAGACCCAGTACTTC
TRBV5-6	TRBD1	TRBJ1-1	.	CASSLRDRGPEAFF	TGTGCCAGCAGCTTGAGGGACAGGGGGCCTGAAGCTTTCTTT
TRBV19	.	TRBJ1-5	.	CASSMGGIGNQPQHF	TGTGCCAGTAGTATGGGTGGGATCGGCAATCAGCCCCAGCATTTT
TRBV9	.	TRBJ1-2	.	CASSDYRSYGYTF	TGTGCCAGCAGCGACTACCGTAGCTATGGCTACACCTTC
TRBV27	.	TRBJ1-4	.	CASSREGLHNEKLFF	TGTGCCAGCAGTCGAGAGGGGCTCCATAATGAAAAACTGTTTTTT
TRBV7-9	.	TRBJ2-5	.	CASSSGPARTQYF	TGTGCCAGCAGCTCTGGGCCTGCGAGGACCCAGTACTTC
TRBV28	.	TRBJ2-6	.	CASSFQRPGSGANVLTF	TGTGCCAGCAGTTTCCAGCGGCCTGGCTCTGGGGCCAACGTCCTGACTTTC
TRBV19	TRBD1	TRBJ2-2	.	CASSSDRGGAGELFF	TGTGCCAGTAGTTCAGACAGGGGAGGAGCCGGGGAGCTGTTTTTT
TRBV10-3	TRBD1	TRBJ2-2	.	CAISRGPGQGASSNTGELFF	TGTGCCATCAGTCGGGGACCGGGACAGGGGGCCAGTTCGAACACCGGGGAGCTGTTTTTT
TRBV2	.	TRBJ2-5	.	CASIRGQTQETQYF	TGTGCCAGCATTCGAGGGCAAACCCAAGAGACCCAGTACTTC
TRBV7-7	TRBD1	TRBJ2-5	.	CASSSDRGRGETQYF	TGTGCCAGCAGCTCAGACAGGGGGCGCGGGGAGACCCAGTACTTC
TRBV7-6	TRBD2	TRBJ2-1	.	CASSLSGGSYNEQFF	TGTGCCAGCAGCCTTAGCGGGGGATCATACAATGAGCAGTTCTTC
TRBV7-8	TRBD1	TRBJ1-5	.	CASSSQQGVRNQPQHF	TGTGCCAGCAGCTCACAACAGGGGGTACGCAATCAGCCCCAGCATTTT
TRBV5-4	TRBD1	TRBJ2-7	.	CASSSRQGSAYEQYF	TGTGCCAGCAGCTCCCGACAGGGCTCAGCCTACGAGCAGTACTTC
TRBV11-2	.	TRBJ2-7	.	CASSPRAGLGDEQYF	TGTGCCAGCAGCCCACGGGCAGGGCTCGGGGACGAGCAGTACTTC
TRBV11-2	.	TRBJ1-2	.	CASSRGGGVDYGYTF	TGTGCCAGCAGCAGAGGCGGGGGGGTGGACTATGGCTACACCTTC
TRBV6-5	.	TRBJ2-5	.	CASSGVSGGLETQYF	TGTGCCAGCAGTGGGGTCTCGGGCGGGCTGGAGACCCAGTACTTC
TRBV2	TRBD1	TRBJ1-6	.	CASMGQGASPLHF	TGTGCCAGCATGGGACAGGGGGCTTCACCCCTCCACTTT
TRBV5-5	TRBD1	TRBJ1-2	.	CASSQGGTGLIYGYTF	TGTGCCAGCAGCCAAGGGGGGACAGGCCTAATCTATGGCTACACCTTC
TRBV7-9	.	TRBJ2-1	.	CASSLGQAKYNEQFF	TGTGCCAGCAGCTTAGGACAGGCCAAATACAATGAGCAGTTCTTC
TRBV11-1	.	TRBJ1-2	few	CASSLGRDGYTF	TGTGCCAGCAGCTTAGGACGGGATGGCTACACCTTC
TRBV7-6	TRBD1	TRBJ1-5	.	CASSLPEGQGQNQPQHF	TGTGCCAGCAGCCTACCGGAAGGACAGGGTCAGAATCAGCCCCAGCATTTT
TRBV7-9	.	TRBJ1-1	.	CASSVGQHNTEAFF	TGTGCCAGCAGCGTGGGGCAGCACAACACTGAAGCTTTCTTT
TRBV27	.	TRBJ1-1	once	CASSRGGRRENTEAFF	TGTGCCAGCTCTCGAGGGGGGCGCAGGGAGAACACTGAAGCTTTCTTT
TRBV7-2	.	TRBJ2-7	.	CASSPTGYEQYF	TGTGCCAGCAGCCCTACAGGGTACGAGCAGTACTTC
TRBV6-1	.	TRBJ1-5	.	CASSEVSRVGQPQHF	TGTGCCAGCAGTGAAGTTTCAAGGGTGGGGCAGCCCCAGCATTTT
TRBV2	.	TRBJ1-3	.	CASGERRSGNTIYF	TGTGCCAGCGGAGAGAGGCGCTCTGGAAACACCATATATTTT
TRBV12-5	TRBD1	TRBJ2-1	.	CASGLRDRANNEQFF	TGTGCTAGTGGTTTGCGGGACAGGGCCAACAATGAGCAGTTCTTC
TRBV15	TRBD1	TRBJ2-3	.	CATSRTGEQYF	TGTGCCACCAGCAGGACAGGGGAGCAGTATTTT
TRBV10-3	.	TRBJ1-5	.	CAIARAQNQPQHF	TGTGCCATCGCCAGGGCGCAAAATCAGCCCCAGCATTTT
TRBV9	.	TRBJ1-3	.	CASSVGVSGNTIYF	TGTGCCAGCAGCGTAGGGGTCTCTGGAAACACCATATATTTT